This entry lists 11 T cell receptor beta chains sequenced from one sample in a study of regulatory and conventional T cells in RAG deficiency. The method was immunoSEQ multiplex PCR; TCRdb's version includes in-frame clones alone and lacks a portion of them. The top ten hold about 34% of the sample, which has about 8,500 clones, approximately 80% seen once. The same specimen was also included in a second study, on regulatory T cells. That work contributes: The PCR used 52 TRBV and 13 TRBJ primers.

Specimen: CD8+ T cells sorted from blood. The source is a human donor in good health.

This clone appeared a few times. A read error may produce the germline difference seen at one junction end. The V and J genes are TRBV4-1 and TRBJ2-1, with TRBD2 matching over 9 bases. This CDR3 spans 13 amino acids. Germline V gene data show CDR1 as MGHRA and CDR2 as YSYEKL. The CDR3 DNA reads TGTGCCAGCAGCCCGGGACTAGCAAATGAGCAGTTCTTC. As protein: CASSPGLANEQFF.

The gene calls are TRBV27 and TRBJ1-1, with a possible D match to TRBD1 (5 bases). The CDR3 is 19 amino acids. Per the germline V gene, CDR1 is MNHEY and CDR2 is SMNVEV (reference sequence). Trimming cost V 3 bases and J 0 bases, with 23 bases left between them. This CDR3 reads CASSLRHRSPGFLNTEAFF. The DNA for the CDR3 is TGTGCCAGCAGTTTGCGTCACAGATCCCCAGGGTTTTTGAACACTGAAGCTTTCTTT.

The chain carries TRBV29-1 and TRBJ1-1, with 9 positions matching TRBD1. The length of the CDR3 is 12 residues. Germline assignment: CDR1 SQVTM and CDR2 ANQGSEA. V lost 6 bases to trimming and J lost 3 bases; unmatched junction nucleotides: 2. The CDR3, as DNA: TGCAGCGTGAGGACAGGGGACACTGAAGCTTTCTTT. It codes for CSVRTGDTEAFF. The full variable domain, with the rest looked up from reference TRBV29-1 and TRBJ1-1, is SAVISQKPSRDICQRGTSLTIQCQVDSQVTMMFWYRQQPGQSLTLIATANQGSEATYESGFVIDKFPISRPNLTFSTLTVSNMSPEDSSIYLCSVRTGDTEAFFGQGTRLTVV.

The chain couples TRBV4-1 to TRBJ2-2; no reliable D call. Trimming pared 2 bases from V and 5 bases from J, leaving 9 bases between. The germline V gene has CDR1 MGHRA and CDR2 YSYEKL. The CDR3 runs to 14 residues. For the CDR3, the DNA is TGCGCCAGCAGCCAATGGGAAGAAACCGGGGAGCTGTTTTTT. This sequence encodes CASSQWEETGELFF.

This chain joins TRBV7-6 and TRBJ2-3; unclear D gene. The CDR3 has 14 amino acids. Per germline, CDR1 SGHVS and CDR2 FNYEAQ. The ends were cut back, 2 bases at V and 0 bases at J, with 6 bases in the middle. This chain's CDR3 is CASSLLGSTDTQYF. The CDR3 DNA reads as TGTGCCAGCAGCTTATTAGGCAGCACAGATACGCAGTATTTT.

The chain carries TRBV14 and TRBJ2-7; tentatively, D is TRBD2 (5 bases). The CDR3 runs 13 residues. With 3 bases removed from V and 1 base from J, the gap between germline ends came to 7 bases. Germline CDR1 reads SGHDN; CDR2 reads FVKESK. CDR3 sequence (DNA): TGTGCCAGCAGCCACCGGGGATCCTACGAGCAGTACTTC. It translates to CASSHRGSYEQYF.

The chain is built from TRBV19 and TRBJ1-1; weak D call: TRBD1 (5 bases). Per germline, CDR1 LNHDA and CDR2 SQIVND (reference sequence). Trimming cost V 3 bases and J 5 bases, with 16 bases left between them. The CDR3 spans 15 residues. CDR3 in amino acids: CASSIGLGARTEAFF. The CDR3 DNA reads as TGTGCCAGTAGTATTGGCCTAGGGGCGCGAACTGAAGCTTTCTTT.

The CDR3 coding sequence is TGTGCCAGCAGCTTAGATCGCCAGGCATCCTACGAGCAGTACTTC. Translating gives CASSLDRQASYEQYF. J is TRBJ2-7 and V is TRBV11-2; D gene unclear. Germline lookup yields CDR1 SGHAT and CDR2 FQNNGV. Trimming pared 0 bases from V and 1 base from J, leaving 10 bases between. The CDR3 covers 15 residues.

In its sample, this clone is medium-sized. This chain links TRBV25-1 with TRBJ2-7; D call uncertain. Germline-derived CDR1 and CDR2 are MGHDK and SYGVNS. Trimming pared 2 bases from V and 4 bases from J, leaving 3 bases between. The CDR3 totals 11 residues. CDR3 amino acids: CASSEAYEQYF. CDR3 DNA sequence: TGTGCCAGCAGTGAAGCGTACGAGCAGTACTTC.

This clone was seen a few times. The CDR3 nucleotides are TGCGCCAGCGGATACGGGGGGCCCAATAGATTGGAGACCCAGTACTTC. Its protein product is CASGYGGPNRLETQYF. The chain carries TRBV10-2 and TRBJ2-5; weak D call: TRBD2 (7 bases). Germline-derived CDR1 and CDR2 are WSHSY and SAAADI. The CDR3 covers 16 residues. Trimming removed 8 bases from V and 5 bases from J, with 24 bases in between.

In its sample, this clone was seen a few times. The chain recombines TRBV7-9 with TRBJ2-7, with TRBD2 matching 10 bases. This CDR3 spans 14 amino acids. CDR1 SEHNR and CDR2 FQNEAQ come from the germline V gene (reference sequence). V lost 5 bases and J lost 2; bases outside the gene matches: 3. The DNA of the CDR3 is TGTGCCAGCAGCGAAGGACTAGCGGCCTACGAGCAGTACTTC. It yields the protein CASSEGLAAYEQYF.